This T cell receptor beta chain was identified in a study of blood T cells in healthy people across ages. CDR1 is LGHNA, CDR2 YNFKEQ, per germline. The CDR3 loop spans 15 amino acids. A J-beta primer mix and a sample-barcoded 5' primer were used in a second PCR of roughly 6 to 11 cycles. Each CDR3 protein is one row after TCRdb ran MiXCR on the 5' RACE reads. Here the sample spans roughly 800,000 distinct CDR3 sequences, 20% to 30% being singletons. This sample was also put to use in a study of T cells of mothers and their children.

The rearrangement joins TRBV4-2 to TRBJ2-5, with 9 bases identical to TRBD2. The J call could be wrong; TRBJ2-1 is a better fit for the DNA end. The sequenced sample consisted of blood. The origin of this receptor is a boy between 5 and 17 years old in good health. The CDR3 DNA follows: TGTGCCAGCAGCCCGCGGGGGGGCTGGGGAAATGAGCAGTTCTTC. Amino acids: CASSPRGGWGNEQFF.